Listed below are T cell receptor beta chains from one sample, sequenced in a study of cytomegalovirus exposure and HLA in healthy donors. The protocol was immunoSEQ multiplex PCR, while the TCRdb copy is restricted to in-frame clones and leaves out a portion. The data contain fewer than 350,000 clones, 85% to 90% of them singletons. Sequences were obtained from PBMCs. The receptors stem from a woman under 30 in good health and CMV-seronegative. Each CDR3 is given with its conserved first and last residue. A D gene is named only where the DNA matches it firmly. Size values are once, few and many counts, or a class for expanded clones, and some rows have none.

TGCAGTGCCCGGGACAATGAGCAGTTCTTC,CSARDNEQFF,.,TRBJ2-1,TRBV20-1,.
TGTGCCAGCAGTGCAGGGGTTAATGAGCAGTTCTTC,CASSAGVNEQFF,.,TRBJ2-1,TRBV25-1,.
TGTGCCAGCGGACAGGGGAAAGGCGGGGCCAACGTCCTGACTTTC,CASGQGKGGANVLTF,TRBD1,TRBJ2-6,TRBV27,.
TGTGCCAGCAGGGACGGGACTAGCGTCGCCTACGAGCAGTACTTC,CASRDGTSVAYEQYF,TRBD2,TRBJ2-7,TRBV27,few
TGTGCCAGCAGTGAGGGGAGGTCCGGGAACACTGAAGCTTTCTTT,CASSEGRSGNTEAFF,.,TRBJ1-1,TRBV2,.
TGCGCCAGCAGTCAAGGACTACCTCGCGCCGGGGAGCTGTTTTTT,CASSQGLPRAGELFF,.,TRBJ2-2,TRBV23-1,few
TGTGCCAGCAGCAACCTAGCGGGGCCCTACGAGCAGTACTTC,CASSNLAGPYEQYF,TRBD2,TRBJ2-7,TRBV7-2,few
TGTGCCAGCGGGCGGGCCAACGTCCTGACTTTC,CASGRANVLTF,.,TRBJ2-6,TRBV27,once
TGCGCCAGCAGCCTGGGACTAGCGGGAGTAATTGGCAACAATGAGCAGTTCTTC,CASSLGLAGVIGNNEQFF,TRBD2,TRBJ2-1,TRBV4-1,.
TGTGCCAGCAGGGCGACTAGCGGGAGTGAGCAGTTCTTC,CASRATSGSEQFF,TRBD2,TRBJ2-1,TRBV2,.
TGTGCCAGCAGTCTAGCGGGAGGGTACCAAAACATTCAGTACTTC,CASSLAGGYQNIQYF,TRBD2,TRBJ2-4,TRBV6-1,.
TGTGCCTGGAGTGTCGGACAGAGAATTAGCAATCAGCCCCAGCATTTT,CAWSVGQRISNQPQHF,.,TRBJ1-5,TRBV30,few
TGCGCCAGCAGCTTGTCGGGTTTTCGATCTTCAGATACGCAGTATTTT,CASSLSGFRSSDTQYF,.,TRBJ2-3,TRBV5-1,.
TGTGCCAGCAGTAGCCTAGCGGGGCACTACAATGAGCAGTTCTTC,CASSSLAGHYNEQFF,TRBD2,TRBJ2-1,TRBV6-4,.
TGTGCCAGCAGCTTAGAAACAGCCGGCGGGGAGCAGTACTTC,CASSLETAGGEQYF,.,TRBJ2-7,TRBV7-6,.